A selection of T cell receptor beta chains follows, all from one sample in a study of spatial heterogeneity in lung cancer. TCRdb reanalysed the 5' RACE reads using MiXCR and keeps one entry per CDR3 protein. The top ten clones hold about 25% of a sample with around 24,000 distinct CDR3 sequences, around 13% of them seen once. The source material was PBMCs, sampled at surgery. These receptors were collected from a female donor with early-stage non-small cell lung cancer. CDR3s include the opening cysteine and the closing phenylalanine or tryptophan. A D gene is named only where the DNA matches it firmly. Clone size is given for some rows only: seen once, a few or many times, or a class if the clone is expanded.

V	size	D	J	CDR3	DNA
TRBV6-1	many	TRBD2	TRBJ2-4	CASSSLADLAKNIQYF	TGTGCCAGCAGTTCGCTAGCGGATCTGGCCAAAAACATTCAGTACTTC
TRBV7-8	many	TRBD1	TRBJ1-5	CASSSDRVSNQPQHF	TGTGCCAGCAGCTCCGACAGGGTGAGCAATCAGCCCCAGCATTTT
TRBV19	-	TRBD1	TRBJ2-7	CASSQLPGQGTWEQYF	TGTGCCAGTAGCCAACTCCCGGGACAGGGTACGTGGGAGCAGTACTTC
TRBV6-2/TRBV6-3	many	-	TRBJ2-1	CASSYSSTSVGRYNEQFF	TGTGCCAGCAGTTACTCGAGCACCTCAGTGGGCAGGTACAATGAGCAGTTCTTC
TRBV28	-	-	TRBJ1-2	CASRTDTARGTF	TGTGCCAGCAGGACCGATACAGCCCGTGGGACCTTC
TRBV5-5	few	-	TRBJ1-5	CASSLFYSGNQPQHF	TGTGCCAGCAGCTTGTTCTATTCGGGCAATCAGCCCCAGCATTTT
TRBV19	few	-	TRBJ1-5	CASSIRGSQPQHF	TGTGCCAGTAGTATACGGGGATCTCAGCCCCAGCATTTT
TRBV5-1	many	TRBD2	TRBJ2-1	CASSLGLAGSSYNEQFF	TGCGCCAGCAGCTTGGGTCTAGCGGGGAGCTCCTACAATGAGCAGTTCTTC
TRBV27	-	-	TRBJ1-1	CASSLTIGTEAFF	TGTGCCAGCAGTTTAACTATCGGGACGGAAGCTTTCTTT
TRBV28	many	TRBD1	TRBJ2-4	CASSTDRGVGLDIQYF	TGTGCCAGCAGTACGGACAGGGGGGTTGGGTTGGACATTCAGTACTTC
TRBV27	many	-	TRBJ1-5	CASSPLRGPQHF	TGTGCCAGCAGTCCGCTCAGGGGGCCCCAGCATTTT
TRBV4-1	many	TRBD1	TRBJ2-1	CASSQEPGEQGDEQFF	TGCGCCAGCAGCCAAGAGCCGGGAGAACAGGGGGATGAGCAGTTCTTC
TRBV12-3/TRBV12-4	many	-	TRBJ1-1	CASSLGIQGGAFF	TGTGCCAGCAGTTTGGGGATACAGGGAGGAGCTTTCTTT
TRBV9	many	TRBD2	TRBJ2-3	CASSVSSGGRDTQYF	TGTGCCAGCAGCGTCTCTAGCGGGGGGCGAGATACGCAGTATTTT
TRBV4-3	few	-	TRBJ2-3	CASSPNADTQYF	TGCGCCAGCAGCCCAAACGCAGATACGCAGTATTTT
TRBV6-1	many	TRBD2	TRBJ2-1	CASSDWTSGGAYEQFF	TGTGCCAGCAGTGATTGGACTAGCGGGGGGGCCTATGAGCAGTTCTTC
TRBV20-1	many	-	TRBJ2-3	CSATMAYTQYF	TGCAGTGCCACAATGGCCTATACGCAGTATTTT
TRBV12-3/TRBV12-4	few	-	TRBJ2-1	CASSLASGIYNEQFF	TGTGCCAGCAGTTTAGCTAGCGGAATATACAATGAGCAGTTCTTC
TRBV20-1	many	TRBD1	TRBJ2-3	CSARAGGLMPGDPDTQYF	TGCAGTGCTAGAGCAGGGGGCCTGATGCCGGGGGACCCAGATACGCAGTATTTT
TRBV7-9	-	TRBD1	TRBJ2-5	CASLPRTGFIQTQYF	TGTGCCAGCCTCCCAAGGACAGGTTTTATACAGACCCAGTACTTC
TRBV4-2	medium-sized	TRBD2	TRBJ2-3	CASSQDYSGGADTQYF	TGTGCCAGCAGCCAAGATTACAGCGGGGGGGCAGATACGCAGTATTTT
TRBV29-1	many	-	TRBJ1-1	CSVGNTEAFF	TGCAGCGTTGGGAACACTGAAGCTTTCTTT
TRBV29-1	-	-	TRBJ2-7	CSVAPDRYEQYF	TGCAGCGTTGCACCTGACAGATACGAGCAGTACTTC
TRBV7-9	many	TRBD1	TRBJ2-5	CASSYMDREETQYF	TGTGCCAGCAGCTACATGGACAGGGAAGAGACCCAGTACTTC
TRBV6-5	many	-	TRBJ1-2	CASRPPGASYGYTF	TGTGCCAGCAGACCGCCCGGGGCATCCTATGGCTACACCTTC
TRBV4-3	many	-	TRBJ2-3	CASSQDMRRGQDTQYF	TGCGCCAGCAGCCAAGATATGAGAAGGGGCCAGGATACGCAGTATTTT
TRBV7-9	many	-	TRBJ1-1	CASSLRTLNTEAFF	TGTGCCAGCAGCTTAAGGACACTGAACACTGAAGCTTTCTTT
TRBV10-3	many	-	TRBJ2-3	CAISEKGSGGTDTQYF	TGTGCCATCAGTGAGAAGGGGTCAGGGGGCACAGATACGCAGTATTTT
TRBV6-2/TRBV6-3	-	-	TRBJ1-5	CASSLQATLQPQHF	TGTGCCAGCAGTTTACAGGCAACTCTTCAGCCCCAGCATTTT
TRBV4-3	many	-	TRBJ1-1	CASSQAGYNTEAFF	TGCGCCAGCAGCCAAGCCGGTTATAACACTGAAGCTTTCTTT
TRBV12-3/TRBV12-4	many	TRBD2	TRBJ2-7	CASTWGLAAAYEQYF	TGTGCCAGCACCTGGGGACTAGCGGCAGCCTACGAGCAGTACTTC
TRBV2	many	-	TRBJ1-1	CAGADGFRMNTEAFF	TGTGCCGGCGCTGACGGCTTTAGAATGAACACTGAAGCTTTCTTT
TRBV27	many	TRBD2	TRBJ2-1	CASRFSGSYEQFF	TGTGCCAGCAGATTCAGCGGGAGTTATGAGCAGTTCTTC
TRBV6-2/TRBV6-3	few	-	TRBJ1-5	CASSQDSGNQPQHF	TGTGCCAGCAGTCAAGACAGTGGCAATCAGCCCCAGCATTTT
TRBV12-3/TRBV12-4	many	-	TRBJ2-2	CASSFSSNTGELFF	TGTGCCAGCAGTTTTTCATCGAACACCGGGGAGCTGTTTTTT
TRBV7-2	many	-	TRBJ2-3	CASSFWSTDTQYF	TGTGCCAGCAGCTTTTGGAGCACAGATACGCAGTATTTT
TRBV4-3	-	TRBD2	TRBJ2-2	CASSQGAGGRGGELFF	TGCGCCAGCAGCCAAGGAGCGGGGGGGCGAGGCGGGGAGCTGTTTTTT
TRBV5-4	many	-	TRBJ2-1	CASSLSGYEQFF	TGTGCCAGCAGCTTGTCGGGGTATGAGCAGTTCTTC
TRBV5-4	-	TRBD2	TRBJ2-1	CASSTPSGGSYNEQFF	TGTGCCAGCAGCACCCCTAGCGGGGGCTCCTACAATGAGCAGTTCTTC